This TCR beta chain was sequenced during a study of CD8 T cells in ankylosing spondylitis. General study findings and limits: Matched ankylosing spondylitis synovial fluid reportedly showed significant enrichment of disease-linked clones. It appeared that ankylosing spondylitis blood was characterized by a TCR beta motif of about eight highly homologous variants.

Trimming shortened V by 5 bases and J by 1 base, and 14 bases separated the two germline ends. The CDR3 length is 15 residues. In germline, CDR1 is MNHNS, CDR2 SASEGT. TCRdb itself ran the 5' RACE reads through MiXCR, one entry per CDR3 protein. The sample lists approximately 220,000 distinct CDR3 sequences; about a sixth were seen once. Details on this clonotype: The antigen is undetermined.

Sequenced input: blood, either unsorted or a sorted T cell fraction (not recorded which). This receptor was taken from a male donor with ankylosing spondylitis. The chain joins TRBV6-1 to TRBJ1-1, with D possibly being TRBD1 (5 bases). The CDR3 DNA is TGTGCCAGCAGTCCTCAAGGGCAGGGGAACACTGAAGCTTTCTTT. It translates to CASSPQGQGNTEAFF.